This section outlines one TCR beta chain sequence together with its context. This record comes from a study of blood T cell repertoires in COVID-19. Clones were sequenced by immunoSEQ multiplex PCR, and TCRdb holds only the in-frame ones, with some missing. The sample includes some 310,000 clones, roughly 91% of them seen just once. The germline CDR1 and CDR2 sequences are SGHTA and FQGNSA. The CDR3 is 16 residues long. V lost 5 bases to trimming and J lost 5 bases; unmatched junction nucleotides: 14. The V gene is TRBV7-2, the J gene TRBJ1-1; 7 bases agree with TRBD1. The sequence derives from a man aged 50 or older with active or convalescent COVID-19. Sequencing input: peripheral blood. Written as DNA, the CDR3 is TGTGCCAGCAGCCCTCCAGGGGGGTTGGTAGTTACTGAAGCTTTCTTT. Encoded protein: CASSPPGGLVVTEAFF.